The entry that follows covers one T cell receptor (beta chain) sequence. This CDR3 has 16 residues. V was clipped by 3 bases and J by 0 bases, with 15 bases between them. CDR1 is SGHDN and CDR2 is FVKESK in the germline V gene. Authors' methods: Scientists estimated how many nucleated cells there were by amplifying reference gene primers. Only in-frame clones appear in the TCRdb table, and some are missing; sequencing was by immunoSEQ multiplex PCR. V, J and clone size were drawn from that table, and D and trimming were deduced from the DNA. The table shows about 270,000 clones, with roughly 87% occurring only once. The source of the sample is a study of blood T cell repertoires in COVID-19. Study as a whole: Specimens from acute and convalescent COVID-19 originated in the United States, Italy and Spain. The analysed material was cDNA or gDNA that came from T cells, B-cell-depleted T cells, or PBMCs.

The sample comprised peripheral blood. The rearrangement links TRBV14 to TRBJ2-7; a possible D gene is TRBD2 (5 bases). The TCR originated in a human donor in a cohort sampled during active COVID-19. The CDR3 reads CASSQAAGRASYEQYF. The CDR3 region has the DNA TGTGCCAGCAGCCAGGCCGCCGGGCGGGCCTCCTACGAGCAGTACTTC.